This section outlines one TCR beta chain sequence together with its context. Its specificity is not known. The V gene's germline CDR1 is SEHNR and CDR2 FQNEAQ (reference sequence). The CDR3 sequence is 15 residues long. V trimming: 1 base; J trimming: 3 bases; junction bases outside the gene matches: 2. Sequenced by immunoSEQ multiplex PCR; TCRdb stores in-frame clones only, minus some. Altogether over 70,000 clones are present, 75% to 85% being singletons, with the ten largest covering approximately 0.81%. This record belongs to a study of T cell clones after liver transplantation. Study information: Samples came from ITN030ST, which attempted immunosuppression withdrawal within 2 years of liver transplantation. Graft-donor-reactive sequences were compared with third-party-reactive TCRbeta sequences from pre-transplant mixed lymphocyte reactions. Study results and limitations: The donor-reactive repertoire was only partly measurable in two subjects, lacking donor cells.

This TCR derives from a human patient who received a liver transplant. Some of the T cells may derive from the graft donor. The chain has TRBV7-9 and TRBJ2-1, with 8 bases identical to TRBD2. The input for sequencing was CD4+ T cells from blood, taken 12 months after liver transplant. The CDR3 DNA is TGTGCCAGCAGCTTAGGCGGGACTAGCTACAATGAGCAGTTCTTC. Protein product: CASSLGGTSYNEQFF.